The 23 T cell receptor beta chains below were found in one sample sequenced in a study of T cell changes during pregnancy in multiple sclerosis. Clones were sequenced by immunoSEQ multiplex PCR, and TCRdb holds only the in-frame ones, with some missing. The data contain 60,000 to 75,000 clones, 80% to 95% of them seen just once; the ten biggest clones take up 2.5% to 4%. Sequences were derived from CD8+ T cells from peripheral blood mononuclear cells, sampled in the second trimester of pregnancy. These receptors were obtained from a female donor with multiple sclerosis, enrolled in a pregnancy study.

This CDR3 is CASSFGGGAYEQYF. The CDR3 region has the DNA TGTGCCAGCAGTTTCGGCGGGGGAGCCTACGAGCAGTACTTC. The chain combines TRBV27 with TRBJ2-7, with TRBD2 matching 7 bases. Germline V lookup: CDR1 MNHEY, CDR2 SMNVEV (reference sequence). This CDR3 is built from 14 residues. With V trimmed by 3 bases and J by 2 bases, 4 bases remained unmatched.

The rearrangement joins TRBV27 to TRBJ2-1; TRBD1 matches 9 bases. The CDR3 sequence is 15 residues long. Germline-derived CDR1 and CDR2 are MNHEY and SMNVEV (reference sequence). The ends lost 6 bases at V and 5 bases at J; junction bases unmatched: 8. In DNA form, the CDR3 reads TGTGCCAGCAGACCGACGGACAGGGGCCACAATGAGCAGTTCTTC. Translated: CASRPTDRGHNEQFF.

This chain joins TRBV10-2 and TRBJ2-7; the D gene is possibly TRBD2 (6 bases). CDR1 is WSHSY and CDR2 is SAAADI in the germline V gene. The CDR3 loop spans 15 amino acids. Trimming shortened V by 2 bases and J by 4 bases, and 15 bases separated the two germline ends. CDR3 protein: CASSEVLTRSYEQYF. In DNA, the CDR3 is TGCGCCAGCAGTGAGGTCTTGACTAGATCGTACGAGCAGTACTTC.

Comment on this clone: Other DNA sequences in this specimen translate into the identical CDR3. This chain connects TRBV5-1 to TRBJ2-7, with 8 bases fitting TRBD1. The CDR3 loop spans 14 amino acids. Germline CDR1 and CDR2: SGHRS and YFSETQ. After removal of 0 bases from V and 4 bases from J, the junction contained 3 bases not matched to a gene. CDR3 region: CASSLGQGAYEQYF. CDR3 DNA sequence: TGCGCCAGCAGCTTGGGGCAGGGGGCGTACGAGCAGTACTTC. The full variable domain, its missing parts supplied by reference TRBV5-1 and TRBJ2-7, is KAGVTQTPRYLIKTRGQQVTLSCSPISGHRSVSWYQQTPGQGLQFLFEYFSETQRNKGNFPGRFSGRQFSNSRSEMNVSTLELGDSALYLCASSLGQGAYEQYFGPGTRLTVT.

The rearrangement links TRBV7-9 to TRBJ1-2; the D is unclear. CDR1 SEHNR and CDR2 FQNEAQ come from the germline V gene (reference sequence). The V and J ends lost 2 bases and 0 bases respectively, with 4 bases between them. This CDR3 is 13 amino acids long. CDR3 in amino acids: CASSLSANYGYTF. DNA of the CDR3: TGTGCCAGCAGCTTAAGCGCTAACTATGGCTACACCTTC.

This sequence joins TRBV30 and TRBJ2-7; D gene unclear. This CDR3 contains 14 residues. Per germline, CDR1 GTSNPN and CDR2 SVGIG (reference sequence). V lost 2 bases and J lost 2, with 13 bases in between. In DNA, the CDR3 is TGTGCCTGGAGTACCTCTTTGGGCCCCTACGAGCAGTACTTC. Translation: CAWSTSLGPYEQYF. Variable domain in full (rest from reference TRBV30 and TRBJ2-7): SQTIHQWPATLVQPVGSPLSLECTVEGTSNPNLYWYRQAAGRGLQLLFYSVGIGQISSEVPQNLSASRPQDRQFILSSKKLLLSDSGFYLCAWSTSLGPYEQYFGPGTRLTVT.

The CDR3 spells CATSSAGTVDYQPQHF. Here the CDR3 DNA reads TGTGCCACCAGCTCCGCCGGGACAGTGGACTATCAGCCCCAGCATTTT. The rearrangement uses TRBV15 and TRBJ1-5, with TRBD1 matching over 7 bases. J gave up 5 bases and V 5 bases, and 12 bases lay outside the gene matches. Germline CDR1 reads LNHNV; CDR2 reads YYDKDF (reference sequence). CDR3 length equals 16 residues. Combining the CDR3 with reference TRBV15 and TRBJ1-5 gives the whole variable domain DAMVIQNPRYQVTQFGKPVTLSCSQTLNHNVMYWYQQKSSQAPKLLFHYYDKDFNNEADTPDNFQSRRPNTSFCFLDIRSPGLGDTAMYLCATSSAGTVDYQPQHFGDGTRLSIL.

The rearrangement uses TRBV2 and TRBJ1-4, with TRBD1 identical over 11 bases. Losses at the gene ends were 8 bases for V and 4 bases for J; bases not matched to a gene: 6. This CDR3 is built from 15 residues. The germline CDR1 and CDR2 sequences are SNHLY and FYNNEI. This CDR3 is CASGTGGMDNEKLFF. The DNA for the CDR3 is TGTGCCAGCGGGACAGGGGGAATGGATAATGAAAAACTGTTTTTT.

This sequence joins TRBV11-2 and TRBJ1-2, with D perhaps TRBD1 (5 bases). V was pared by 5 bases and J by 3 bases, with 19 bases between. The CDR3 totals 16 residues. From germline, CDR1 is SGHAT and CDR2 FQNNGV. Here the CDR3 reads CASSPVLEGPYYGYTF. As DNA, the CDR3 is TGTGCCAGCAGCCCAGTGTTGGAGGGACCTTACTATGGCTACACCTTC.

The rearrangement joins TRBV11-2 to TRBJ2-7, with a possible D match to TRBD1 (6 bases). The CDR3 consists of 14 residues. Trimming stripped 5 bases from V and 3 bases from J, with 14 bases between. The V gene's germline CDR1 is SGHAT and CDR2 FQNNGV. The CDR3 sequence: CASSLTGLDYEQYF. In DNA, the CDR3 is TGTGCCAGCAGCCTTACAGGGTTGGACTACGAGCAGTACTTC.

The gene calls are TRBV6-6 and TRBJ1-1; TRBD1 is a possible D gene (5 bases). V gave up 9 bases and J gave up 2 bases, with 10 bases separating them. From germline, CDR1 is MNHNY and CDR2 SVGAGI (reference sequence). This CDR3 region has 12 residues. The CDR3 region is CASRQSNTEAFF. CDR3 nucleotide sequence: TGTGCCAGTAGACAGTCCAACACTGAAGCTTTCTTT.

The chain has TRBV27 and TRBJ2-3; weak D call: TRBD2 (6 bases). Deletions cut 8 bases from V and 0 bases from J, with 12 bases between. Germline CDR1 and CDR2: MNHEY and SMNVEV (reference sequence). The CDR3 runs to 14 residues. CDR3 region: CASGLAKSTDTQYF. Written as DNA, the CDR3 is TGTGCCAGCGGCCTAGCGAAAAGCACAGATACGCAGTATTTT.

In this sample, this clone turned up a few times. The rearrangement uses TRBV25-1 and TRBJ2-2, with D perhaps matching TRBD2 (5 bases). Between the trimmed V and J ends, which lost 6 bases and 3 bases, there was a span of 14 bases. This CDR3 comprises 15 residues. In germline, CDR1 is MGHDK, CDR2 SYGVNS. CDR3 coding DNA: TGTGCCAGCAGCACTAGGTCTTCTGACACCGGGGAGCTGTTTTTT. This codes for CASSTRSSDTGELFF.

This rearrangement joins TRBV6-5 to TRBJ2-7; weak D call: TRBD2 (5 bases). V lost 6 bases and J 2 bases, leaving 8 bases between the germline ends. Germline-derived CDR1 and CDR2 are MNHEY and SVGAGI. The CDR3 runs to 12 residues. The CDR3: CASRDYTYEQYF. CDR3 DNA: TGTGCCAGCAGAGACTATACCTACGAGCAGTACTTC.

The J gene is TRBJ2-7, the V gene TRBV9, with TRBD1 matching 7 bases. The CDR3 extends over 14 amino acids. V trimming: 4 bases; J trimming: 4 bases; junction bases outside the gene matches: 8. Germline V gene lookup returns CDR1 SGDLS and CDR2 YYNGEE. The DNA of the CDR3 is TGTGCCAGCAGCCCCGGGACAGAGGGGTACGAGCAGTACTTC. Translated: CASSPGTEGYEQYF.

This chain joins TRBV28 and TRBJ2-7; 10 nucleotides line up with TRBD2. This CDR3 is built from 15 residues. CDR1 MDHEN and CDR2 SYDVKM come from the germline V gene. V gave up 6 bases and J gave up 3 bases; unmatched junction bases: 8. The CDR3 DNA reads as TGTGCCAGCAGATTTGAAGCGGGAGGGAACTACGAGCAGTACTTC. It is translated as CASRFEAGGNYEQYF.

This chain links TRBV27 with TRBJ1-1; the D gene is possibly TRBD1 (5 bases). V was trimmed by 5 bases and J by 1 base, leaving 11 bases between them. This CDR3 is 14 amino acids long. The germline V gene encodes CDR1 MNHEY and CDR2 SMNVEV (reference sequence). CDR3 residues: CASSNTGANTEAFF. CDR3 sequence (DNA): TGTGCCAGCAGTAACACAGGTGCGAACACTGAAGCTTTCTTT.

The chain joins TRBV27 to TRBJ2-7; unclear D gene. Per germline, CDR1 MNHEY and CDR2 SMNVEV (reference sequence). The CDR3 totals 13 residues. V shed 0 bases and J shed 2 bases, with 5 bases lying between them. CDR3 sequence: CASSLSTAYEQYF. The CDR3 DNA sequence: TGTGCCAGCAGTTTATCCACAGCCTACGAGCAGTACTTC.

V gene TRBV6-5 combines with J gene TRBJ1-5; D unclear. Germline-derived CDR1 and CDR2 are MNHEY and SVGAGI. The CDR3 consists of 10 residues. Trimming took 8 bases from V and 7 from J, leaving 6 bases between them. DNA for the CDR3: TGTGCCAGCGGCCAGCAGCCCCAGCATTTT. Its translation: CASGQQPQHF.

The genes are TRBV27 and TRBJ2-1; 10 nucleotides agree with TRBD1. The germline V gene has CDR1 MNHEY and CDR2 SMNVEV (reference sequence). V was clipped by 5 bases and J by 5 bases; unmatched bases: 6. The CDR3 runs to 15 residues. The CDR3, as DNA: TGTGCCAGCAGTAGCCGGGACAGGGGAAACAATGAGCAGTTCTTC. Translating it yields CASSSRDRGNNEQFF.

The chain carries TRBV19 and TRBJ1-5; 8 bases agree with TRBD1. The J segment lost 6 bases and the V segment lost 4 bases, leaving 2 bases of the junction unmatched. Looked up from germline, CDR1 is LNHDA and CDR2 is SQIVND (reference sequence). This CDR3 spans 13 amino acids. CDR3 DNA: TGTGCCAGTAGTACAGGGGGCAGTCAGCCCCAGCATTTT. It specifies CASSTGGSQPQHF. Looking up the rest from reference TRBV19 and TRBJ1-5 gives the full variable domain: DGGITQSPKYLFRKEGQNVTLSCEQNLNHDAMYWYRQDPGQGLRLIYYSQIVNDFQKGDIAEGYSVSREKKESFPLTVTSAQKNPTAFYLCASSTGGSQPQHFGDGTRLSIL.

The chain has TRBV28 and TRBJ1-2, with TRBD1 matching 10 bases. J gave up 5 bases and V 5 bases, and 5 bases lay outside the gene matches. The germline CDR1 and CDR2 sequences are MDHEN and SYDVKM. The CDR3 contains 14 residues. The CDR3 region has the DNA TGTGCCAGCAGTCCAGGACAGGGGGGATATGGCTACACCTTC. Amino acid sequence: CASSPGQGGYGYTF.

CDR3 loop: CASKVASGPYNEQFF. The CDR3 DNA reads as TGTGCCAGTAAGGTAGCGAGTGGGCCCTACAATGAGCAGTTCTTC. The V gene is TRBV19, the J gene TRBJ2-1, with D possibly TRBD2 on 5 matching bases. There are 15 residues in the CDR3. V gave up 7 bases and J gave up 2 bases, with 15 bases separating them. Germline V gene data show CDR1 as LNHDA and CDR2 as SQIVND (reference sequence).